These 20 T cell receptor beta chains originate from one sample sequenced in a study of shared clonotypes between healthy human individuals. Naive-designated CD8 cells lacked CD45RO, were positively enriched for CCR7, and omitted terminally differentiated effector memory CD45RA+ cells. Clones were sequenced by immunoSEQ multiplex PCR, and TCRdb holds only the in-frame ones, with some missing. The data show about 580,000 clones, roughly 98% seen once. Material: naive CD8+ T cells sorted from blood. These receptors originate from a man aged 30 to 45 in good health.

This clone has just one count. The chain has TRBV4-1 and TRBJ2-1; D might be TRBD1 (6 bases). The V and J ends lost 7 bases and 6 bases respectively, with 16 bases between them. CDR1 is MGHRA, CDR2 YSYEKL, per germline. The CDR3 is made up of 14 amino acids. The CDR3: CASTPSGRGNEQFF. The CDR3 coding sequence is TGCGCCAGCACCCCTAGTGGCAGGGGCAATGAGCAGTTCTTC.

The chain couples TRBV4-1 to TRBJ2-5, with 14 bases fitting TRBD2. Germline values: CDR1 MGHRA, CDR2 YSYEKL. CDR3 length: 17 residues. Losses at the gene ends were 3 bases for V and 1 base for J; bases not matched to a gene: 4. This CDR3 reads CASSQGLAGDLQETQYF. CDR3 DNA sequence: TGCGCCAGCAGCCAGGGACTAGCGGGAGACCTCCAAGAGACCCAGTACTTC.

The table lists this clone with a count of one. The chain is built from TRBV5-1 and TRBJ2-1; 8 positions agree with TRBD1. Germline V gene sequence: CDR1 SGHRS, CDR2 YFSETQ. This CDR3 region has 15 residues. J was trimmed by 5 bases and V by 0 bases; bases with no gene match: 4. The CDR3 sequence: CASSLAGGGNNEQFF. CDR3 coding DNA: TGCGCCAGCAGCTTGGCAGGGGGCGGCAACAATGAGCAGTTCTTC.

The chain is built from TRBV27 and TRBJ1-4; D is uncertain. CDR1 and CDR2 (germline): MNHEY, SMNVEV (reference sequence). V lost 6 bases to trimming and J lost 7 bases, with 15 bases between them. The CDR3 length is 14 residues. The DNA for the CDR3 is TGTGCCAGCAGCCCAGAAGGTGGTCGTGAAAAACTGTTTTTT. Translated: CASSPEGGREKLFF.

This clone came up once. The rearrangement joins TRBV7-2 to TRBJ1-3; the D is unclear. The length of the CDR3 is 15 residues. The germline V gene has CDR1 SGHTA and CDR2 FQGNSA. The V gene lost 3 bases and the J gene lost 4 bases, with 13 bases spanning the gap. The CDR3 DNA reads TGTGCCAGCAGCTTCTTACCGGGAGGAGGAAACACCATATATTTT. Translating gives CASSFLPGGGNTIYF.

The V call is TRBV9, the J call TRBJ2-2; D ambiguous. Germline CDR1 reads SGDLS; CDR2 reads YYNGEE. V was pared by 4 bases and J by 7 bases, with 14 bases between. The CDR3 contains 14 residues. CDR3 DNA sequence: TGTGCCAGCAGCTCTCCCCCGCGTGACGGGGAGCTGTTTTTT. Amino acid sequence: CASSSPPRDGELFF.

This clone was detected ten times or more. V usage is TRBV2 and J usage is TRBJ2-7; D not resolved. The CDR3 length is 14 residues. The germline V and J ends were trimmed by 7 bases and 3 bases, with 16 bases remaining between them. In germline, CDR1 is SNHLY, CDR2 FYNNEI. The CDR3 sequence is CASIGDGRLYEQYF. In DNA, the CDR3 is TGTGCCAGCATAGGCGACGGCCGACTCTACGAGCAGTACTTC.

The CDR3 DNA is TGTGCCACCAGCAGAGGAAGCGGGAGCCTATCCTACGAGCAGTACTTC. Translating it yields CATSRGSGSLSYEQYF. V gene TRBV15 combines with J gene TRBJ2-7, with 8 bases lining up with TRBD2. V lost 1 base, J lost 1 base, and 6 bases stayed unmatched. This CDR3 comprises 16 residues. Germline CDR1 reads LNHNV; CDR2 reads YYDKDF (reference sequence).

The CDR3 is CASSYSRQYNEQFF. The CDR3 DNA follows: TGTGCCAGCAGTTACTCAAGGCAATACAATGAGCAGTTCTTC. V is TRBV6-5 and J is TRBJ2-1; D ambiguous. This CDR3 spans 14 amino acids. Germline CDR1 reads MNHEY; CDR2 reads SVGAGI. With 0 bases removed from V and 4 bases from J, the gap between germline ends came to 7 bases.

The chain couples TRBV11-2 to TRBJ2-1; TRBD2 matches 11 bases. J gave up 8 bases and V 0 bases, and 9 bases lay outside the gene matches. The germline V gene encodes CDR1 SGHAT and CDR2 FQNNGV. This CDR3 spans 17 amino acids. Written as DNA, the CDR3 is TGTGCCAGCAGCTTAGAGGCTAGCGGGAGGTTCGCTGATGAGCAGTTCTTC. Translating gives CASSLEASGRFADEQFF.

The chain uses TRBV11-2 and TRBJ2-7; D gene unclear. Trimming pared 2 bases from V and 4 bases from J, leaving 12 bases between. The CDR3 loop spans 14 amino acids. The V gene's germline CDR1 is SGHAT and CDR2 FQNNGV. For the CDR3, the DNA is TGTGCCAGCAGCTTACTAGAAAGACTGTACGAGCAGTACTTC. Its protein product is CASSLLERLYEQYF.

To note about this clone: Its ends do not fully match the called genes, so a read error is possible. The chain links TRBV5-4 to TRBJ1-1; no firm D call. CDR3 length: 12 residues. Germline lookup yields CDR1 SGHNT and CDR2 YYREEE (reference sequence). The CDR3 nucleotides read TGTGCCACCAGCCCGGGGAACACTGAAGCTTTCTTT. Amino acid sequence: CATSPGNTEAFF. Combining the CDR3 with reference TRBV5-4 and TRBJ1-1 gives the whole variable domain ETGVTQSPTHLIKTRGQQVTLRCSSQSGHNTVSWYQQALGQGPQFIFQYYREEENGRGNFPPRFSGLQFPNYSSELNVNALELDDSALYLCATSPGNTEAFFGQGTRLTVV.

The V call is TRBV10-3, the J call TRBJ2-7; TRBD2 aligns across 12 bases. CDR1 ENHRY and CDR2 SYGVKD come from the germline V gene. The CDR3 sequence is 13 residues long. V lost 8 bases, J lost 5 bases, and 4 bases stayed unmatched. The CDR3: CAIWTSGINEQYF. CDR3 coding DNA: TGTGCCATCTGGACTAGCGGGATAAACGAGCAGTACTTC.

This chain connects TRBV7-2 to TRBJ2-3; a possible D gene is TRBD2 (6 bases). V was cut by 11 bases and J by 2 bases, with 14 bases left in between. CDR1 is SGHTA, CDR2 FQGNSA, per germline. The CDR3 runs to 13 residues. The CDR3 loop reads CAGHSGHTDTQYF. CDR3 sequence (DNA): TGTGCCGGTCATAGCGGCCACACAGATACGCAGTATTTT.

The V gene is TRBV7-9, the J gene TRBJ2-3, with a tentative D call TRBD2 (5 bases). Germline V gene sequence: CDR1 SEHNR, CDR2 FQNEAQ (reference sequence). This CDR3 is built from 14 residues. Trimming cost V 5 bases and J 4 bases, with 13 bases left between them. The DNA for the CDR3 is TGTGCCAGCAGCACAACTACTAGGGCAGATACGCAGTATTTT. Its protein product is CASSTTTRADTQYF. Using reference TRBV7-9 and TRBJ2-3 for the parts outside the CDR3, the full variable domain is DTGVSQNPRHKITKRGQNVTFRCDPISEHNRLYWYRQTLGQGPEFLTYFQNEAQLEKSRLLSDRFSAERPKGSFSTLEIQRTEQGDSAMYLCASSTTTRADTQYFGPGTRLTVL.

This chain links TRBV6-5 with TRBJ2-1; D may be TRBD2 (5 bases). V lost 5 bases and J 3 bases, leaving 14 bases between the germline ends. Germline CDR1 MNHEY, CDR2 SVGAGI. CDR3 length: 15 residues. CDR3: CASSPSGNNYNEQFF. The CDR3 bases are TGTGCCAGCAGTCCAAGCGGAAACAACTACAATGAGCAGTTCTTC.

The chain links TRBV9 to TRBJ2-1, with D uncertain. The CDR3 extends over 12 amino acids. The germline V gene encodes CDR1 SGDLS and CDR2 YYNGEE. Trimming removed 3 bases at V and 5 bases at J, with 6 bases between. The DNA of the CDR3 is TGTGCCAGCAGCGCCACAAACAATGAGCAGTTCTTC. Translation: CASSATNNEQFF. The full variable domain, with the rest looked up from reference TRBV9 and TRBJ2-1, is DSGVTQTPKHLITATGQRVTLRCSPRSGDLSVYWYQQSLDQGLQFLIQYYNGEERAKGNILERFSAQQFPDLHSELNLSSLELGDSALYFCASSATNNEQFFGPGTRLTVL.

The chain carries TRBV28 and TRBJ1-2, with D possibly being TRBD1 (6 bases). Germline-derived CDR1 and CDR2 are MDHEN and SYDVKM. The CDR3 has 12 amino acids. Trimming took 6 bases from V and 6 from J, leaving 11 bases between them. The CDR3 region has the DNA TGTGCCAGCAGGAATAACAGGGATGGCTACACCTTC. The encoded protein is CASRNNRDGYTF.

The chain joins TRBV6-6 to TRBJ2-3, with 8 bases lining up with TRBD2. Trimming removed 2 bases from V and 3 bases from J; junction bases left unmatched: 7. This CDR3 is 16 amino acids long. The germline CDR1 and CDR2 sequences are MNHNY and SVGAGI (reference sequence). Written as DNA, the CDR3 is TGTGCCAGCAGTTACAGCAGCGGGAGCACGACAGATACGCAGTATTTT. This codes for CASSYSSGSTTDTQYF.

This clone was observed once. The rearrangement uses TRBV4-1 and TRBJ2-7; 10 bases align to TRBD1. The CDR3 runs to 15 residues. The V segment lost 5 bases and the J segment 2 bases; nucleotides outside the gene matches: 6. The germline V gene has CDR1 MGHRA and CDR2 YSYEKL. The CDR3 loop is CASSLRQGAAYEQYF. CDR3 in DNA: TGCGCCAGCAGCTTACGACAGGGGGCTGCCTACGAGCAGTACTTC.